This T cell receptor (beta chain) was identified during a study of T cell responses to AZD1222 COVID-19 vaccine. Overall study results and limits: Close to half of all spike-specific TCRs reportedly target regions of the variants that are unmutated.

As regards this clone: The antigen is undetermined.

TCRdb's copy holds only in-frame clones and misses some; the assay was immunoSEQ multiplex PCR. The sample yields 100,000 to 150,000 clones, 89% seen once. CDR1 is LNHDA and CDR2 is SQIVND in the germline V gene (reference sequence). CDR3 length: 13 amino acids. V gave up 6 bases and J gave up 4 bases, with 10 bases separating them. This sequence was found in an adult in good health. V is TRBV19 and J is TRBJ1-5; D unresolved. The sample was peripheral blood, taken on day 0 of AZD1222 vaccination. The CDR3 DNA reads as TGTGCCAGTAGAGTAGGGCCGAATCAGCCCCAGCATTTT. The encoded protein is CASRVGPNQPQHF.